The clone carrying this T cell receptor beta chain came up once. With a much larger clone just one base away, this may be a read error. The data were obtained in a study of lung T cells in sarcoidosis with Löfgren's syndrome. Germline lookup yields CDR1 DFQATT and CDR2 SNEGSKA (reference sequence). Between the trimmed V and J ends, which lost 3 bases and 6 bases, there was a span of 14 bases. The CDR3 extends over 13 amino acids. TCRdb reanalysed the reads using MiXCR and keeps one entry per CDR3 protein. The table lists 58,000 or so distinct CDR3 sequences, approximately 21% of them singletons, with around 2.3% in the top ten.

J is TRBJ1-2 and V is TRBV20-1; D call uncertain. The sequenced material came from CD4+ T cells from PBMCs. The sequence was collected from a human donor with sarcoidosis (Löfgren's syndrome or another form), or a control subject (not recorded which). CDR3 DNA sequence: TGCAGTGCTAGCCTCGGGGTAGGCCATGGCTACACCTTC. As protein: CSASLGVGHGYTF.